The 26 T cell receptor beta chains below come from one sample, sequenced in a study of T-cell reconstitution after alpha-beta-depleted transplantation in children. It was with unique molecular identifiers that the TCRbeta library was prepared. TCRdb passed the PCR reads through MiXCR, listing each CDR3 protein once. The profile shows some 260,000 distinct CDR3 sequences, about 24% of them singletons. The source material was PBMCs, mostly from graft donor cells, sampled 360 days after TCRalphabeta/CD19-depleted stem cell transplant. These receptors originate from a female patient aged 2-9 years who had a stem cell transplant for congenital amegakaryocytic thrombocytopenia, so the T cells may come from the graft donor.

In this sample, this clonotype turned up a few times. The chain links TRBV4-1 to TRBJ2-2, with D possibly matching TRBD2 (6 bases). The CDR3 runs 16 residues. Trimming stripped 0 bases from V and 2 bases from J, with 10 bases between. Germline CDR1 and CDR2: MGHRA and YSYEKL. CDR3 in amino acids: CASSQDGGGNTGELFF. The CDR3 DNA follows: TGCGCCAGCAGCCAAGATGGGGGAGGAAACACCGGGGAGCTGTTTTTT.

This clonotype was seen a handful of times. CDR3 in DNA: TGCAGCGTTGAAGGGTCGGGACAGGGAGGGATCGGCTATGGCTACACCTTC. It yields the protein CSVEGSGQGGIGYGYTF. The chain recombines TRBV29-1 with TRBJ1-2; TRBD1 matches 9 bases. The CDR3 has 17 residues. Germline loops: CDR1 SQVTM, CDR2 ANQGSEA. The V segment lost 1 base and the J segment 4 bases; nucleotides outside the gene matches: 13. Complete variable domain (other parts from reference TRBV29-1 and TRBJ1-2): SAVISQKPSRDICQRGTSLTIQCQVDSQVTMMFWYRQQPGQSLTLIATANQGSEATYESGFVIDKFPISRPNLTFSTLTVSNMSPEDSSIYLCSVEGSGQGGIGYGYTFGSGTRLTVV.

This chain uses TRBV15 with TRBJ2-5; a possible D gene is TRBD2 (5 bases). Germline CDR1 is LNHNV and CDR2 is YYDKDF (reference sequence). This CDR3 comprises 15 residues. The V end lost 0 bases, the J end lost 5 bases, and 13 bases lay between the germline ends. For the CDR3, the DNA is TGTGCCACCAGCAGAGAGAGGACTCCAAGGGAGACCCAGTACTTC. It specifies CATSRERTPRETQYF.

The rearrangement joins TRBV5-1 to TRBJ2-1, with 9 bases aligning to TRBD1. This CDR3 has 13 amino acids. The V and J ends lost 4 bases and 8 bases, in that order; junction bases with no gene match: 4. Germline CDR1 reads SGHRS; CDR2 reads YFSETQ. CDR3 amino acids: CASSRDRDDEQFF. The CDR3 bases are TGCGCCAGCAGCAGGGACAGGGATGATGAGCAGTTCTTC. The full variable domain, completed using reference TRBV5-1 and TRBJ2-1, is KAGVTQTPRYLIKTRGQQVTLSCSPISGHRSVSWYQQTPGQGLQFLFEYFSETQRNKGNFPGRFSGRQFSNSRSEMNVSTLELGDSALYLCASSRDRDDEQFFGPGTRLTVL.

J is TRBJ1-5 and V is TRBV18; D unclear. The CDR3 sequence is 14 residues long. The V and J ends lost 3 bases and 9 bases respectively, with 15 bases between them. CDR1 and CDR2 from the germline V gene are KGHSH and LQKENI. CDR3 DNA: TGTGCCAGCTCACCTACCCTTAATTTTAGGCCCCAGCATTTT. This codes for CASSPTLNFRPQHF.

This clonotype showed up just a few times. The chain combines TRBV4-1 with TRBJ2-1; 8 bases map to TRBD2. The CDR3 is 16 amino acids. Germline V gene data show CDR1 as MGHRA and CDR2 as YSYEKL. After removal of 2 bases from V and 4 bases from J, the junction contained 7 bases not matched to a gene. As DNA, the CDR3 is TGCGCCAGCAGCCAACCCGGGACTAGATCGTACAATGAGCAGTTCTTC. This gives the protein CASSQPGTRSYNEQFF.

There are many counts of this clonotype. The chain is built from TRBV25-1 and TRBJ2-1; D may correspond to TRBD1 or TRBD2 (5 bases each). CDR1 and CDR2 (germline): MGHDK, SYGVNS. This CDR3 is 13 amino acids long. Deletions cut 2 bases from V and 8 bases from J, with 10 bases between. Here the CDR3 DNA reads TGTGCCAGCAGTGAAGGGGGATTCCATGAGCAGTTCTTC. Residues: CASSEGGFHEQFF.

As DNA, the CDR3 is TGTGCCAGCAGCCCCGGACAGGGTTCCCTCTATGGCTACACCTTC. This translates into CASSPGQGSLYGYTF. The chain is built from TRBV7-2 and TRBJ1-2; 8 bases are shared with TRBD1. V lost 5 bases to trimming and J lost 4 bases; unmatched junction nucleotides: 9. Germline loops: CDR1 SGHTA, CDR2 FQGNSA. The CDR3 is made up of 15 amino acids.

This rearrangement joins TRBV5-4 to TRBJ1-3; D may be TRBD1 (5 bases). Germline CDR1 and CDR2: SGHNT and YYREEE (reference sequence). The V and J ends lost 4 bases and 0 bases respectively, with 8 bases between them. CDR3 size: 14 residues. The CDR3 nucleotides read TGTGCCAGCAGCCGTGGGACCTCTGGAAACACCATATATTTT. Amino acids: CASSRGTSGNTIYF.

V usage is TRBV25-1 and J usage is TRBJ2-1; the match to TRBD1 covers 8 bases. This CDR3 is built from 13 residues. Germline-derived CDR1 and CDR2 are MGHDK and SYGVNS. V dropped 3 bases and J dropped 6; count of bases not matched to a gene: 1. The CDR3 loop reads CASSDTGGNEQFF. The CDR3 bases are TGTGCCAGCAGTGACACAGGGGGCAATGAGCAGTTCTTC. Drawing the rest from reference TRBV25-1 and TRBJ2-1, the complete variable domain is EADIYQTPRYLVIGTGKKITLECSQTMGHDKMYWYQQDPGMELHLIHYSYGVNSTEKGDLSSESTVSRIRTEHFPLTLESARPSHTSQYLCASSDTGGNEQFFGPGTRLTVL.

This chain joins TRBV7-9 and TRBJ2-7; tentative D call: TRBD1 (6 bases). Between the trimmed V and J ends, which lost 5 bases and 4 bases, there was a span of 24 bases. Germline V lookup: CDR1 SEHNR, CDR2 FQNEAQ (reference sequence). The CDR3 length is 17 residues. The CDR3 DNA follows: TGTGCCAGCAGCCCCGTGCTTGGGGGCCCGATTTCATACGAGCAGTACTTC. Translation: CASSPVLGGPISYEQYF.

V gene TRBV6-2 or TRBV6-3 combines with J gene TRBJ2-5; 9 bases align to TRBD2. This CDR3 comprises 15 residues. Per the germline V gene, CDR1 is MNHEY and CDR2 is SVGEGT. With V trimmed by 5 bases and J by 5 bases, 9 bases remained unmatched. CDR3 amino acids: CASSTLAGVAETQYF. In DNA, the CDR3 is TGTGCCAGCAGTACCTTAGCGGGAGTCGCGGAGACCCAGTACTTC.

In its sample, this clonotype was seen many times. This chain links TRBV12-3 or TRBV12-4 with TRBJ2-4, with a tentative D call TRBD2 (5 bases). The length of the CDR3 is 14 residues. The germline V and J ends were trimmed by 6 bases and 0 bases, with 9 bases remaining between them. In DNA form, the CDR3 reads TGTGCCAGCAGCAGAGGGTTAGCCAAAAACATTCAGTACTTC. It yields the protein CASSRGLAKNIQYF.

This clonotype was observed a single time. A read error may account for a junction end that differs from germline. As DNA, the CDR3 is TGTGCCAGCAGCGCTGCCGGGACAGCCCCAGAGACCCTGTACTTC. This encodes CASSAAGTAPETLYF. V is TRBV9 and J is TRBJ2-5; 7 positions match TRBD1. The CDR3 is 15 residues long. Germline CDR1 is SGDLS and CDR2 is YYNGEE.

The chain joins TRBV27 to TRBJ2-7; TRBD1 matches 9 bases. This CDR3 has 16 amino acids. V gave up 5 bases and J gave up 0 bases; unmatched junction bases: 8. In germline, CDR1 is MNHEY, CDR2 SMNVEV (reference sequence). CDR3 in DNA: TGTGCCAGCAGTATACGGACAGGGGAGTACTCCTACGAGCAGTACTTC. Protein sequence: CASSIRTGEYSYEQYF.

This clonotype was picked up a small number of times. Here the CDR3 reads CASSFGTRETQYF. DNA of the CDR3: TGTGCCAGCAGCTTTGGCACCCGCGAGACCCAGTACTTC. The V call is TRBV7-8, the J call TRBJ2-5; no clear D gene. V dropped 3 bases and J dropped 5 bases, with 10 bases sitting between them. Germline lookup yields CDR1 SGHVS and CDR2 FQNEAQ. The CDR3 loop spans 13 amino acids.

This clonotype has at least ten counts. The chain's CDR3 is CSVKTGSYEQYF. The CDR3 DNA reads TGCAGCGTGAAGACAGGTAGCTACGAGCAGTACTTC. The V call is TRBV29-1, the J call TRBJ2-7; TRBD1 might be the D (6 bases). The CDR3 loop spans 12 amino acids. Trimming pared 6 bases from V and 3 bases from J, leaving 12 bases between. Germline values: CDR1 SQVTM, CDR2 ANQGSEA.

There are many counts of this clonotype. The rearrangement uses TRBV28 and TRBJ1-5; 8 nucleotides align to TRBD1. Unmatched junction bases numbered 10, after V lost 11 bases and J lost 4 bases. The CDR3 covers 14 residues. The germline V gene encodes CDR1 MDHEN and CDR2 SYDVKM. For the CDR3, the DNA is TGTGCCCACGGCGGGACAGGAGGTAATCAGCCCCAGCATTTT. This sequence encodes CAHGGTGGNQPQHF.

The rearrangement links TRBV5-1 to TRBJ2-5; 9 positions match TRBD2. Germline V gene lookup returns CDR1 SGHRS and CDR2 YFSETQ. This CDR3 spans 13 amino acids. The junction had 3 bases not matched to a gene; V was cut back by 4 bases and J by 5 bases. The CDR3, as DNA: TGCGCCAGCAGCGCAGGACTAGCGGAGACCCAGTACTTC. This translates into CASSAGLAETQYF.

The gene calls are TRBV7-8 and TRBJ2-5, with D uncertain. V lost 1 base and J 5 bases, leaving 11 bases between the germline ends. CDR1 is SGHVS, CDR2 FQNEAQ, per germline. This CDR3 region has 14 residues. CDR3 coding DNA: TGTGCCAGCAGCTTAGGGTATCTGAGGGAGACCCAGTACTTC. It codes for CASSLGYLRETQYF.

In its sample, this clonotype was seen a few times. The chain carries TRBV15 and TRBJ2-1; 7 bases align to TRBD1. The CDR3 runs to 15 residues. The V segment lost 3 bases and the J segment 0 bases; nucleotides outside the gene matches: 2. The V gene's germline CDR1 is LNHNV and CDR2 YYDKDF (reference sequence). The CDR3 DNA follows: TGTGCCACCAGCAGGGGACAGAACTCCTACAATGAGCAGTTCTTC. Protein product: CATSRGQNSYNEQFF.

This clonotype was counted only a few times. The chain is built from TRBV4-3 and TRBJ1-1; D might be TRBD1 (5 bases). The CDR3 totals 14 residues. V was trimmed by 5 bases and J by 2 bases, leaving 12 bases between them. Per the germline V gene, CDR1 is LGHNA and CDR2 is YSLEER. Here the CDR3 DNA reads TGCGCCAGCAGCAAAGTAACAGGTAACACTGAAGCTTTCTTT. As protein: CASSKVTGNTEAFF.

This clonotype was detected only a few times. The chain joins TRBV2 to TRBJ2-1; tentative D call: TRBD1 (7 bases). The CDR3 length is 14 residues. The germline CDR1 and CDR2 sequences are SNHLY and FYNNEI. Between the trimmed V and J ends, which lost 6 bases and 6 bases, there was a span of 15 bases. The CDR3 region has the DNA TGTGCCAGCAGGGGGGGACAGCGGGTCAATGAGCAGTTCTTC. Translating it yields CASRGGQRVNEQFF. The variable domain in full, completed from reference TRBV2 and TRBJ2-1, reads EPEVTQTPSHQVTQMGQEVILRCVPISNHLYFYWYRQILGQKVEFLVSFYNNEISEKSEIFDDQFSVERPDGSNFTLKIRSTKLEDSAMYFCASRGGQRVNEQFFGPGTRLTVL.

This chain connects TRBV12-3 or TRBV12-4 to TRBJ2-6; unclear D gene. Trimming took off 3 bases at V and 2 bases at J, with 8 bases between the two ends. The CDR3 has 15 residues. For the CDR3, the DNA is TGTGCCAGCAGTTTGGTCCCGCCTGGGGCCAACGTCCTGACTTTC. Protein sequence: CASSLVPPGANVLTF.

The J gene is TRBJ1-1, the V gene TRBV12-3 or TRBV12-4, with D perhaps TRBD1 (5 bases). The CDR3 has 13 residues. Trimming removed 1 base at V and 9 bases at J, with 12 bases between. DNA for the CDR3: TGTGCCAGCAGTTTAGGGAGGGGCGGGAAAGCTTTCTTT. Protein: CASSLGRGGKAFF.

This clonotype has just a few counts. The gene calls are TRBV12-3 or TRBV12-4 and TRBJ2-2; TRBD2 might be the D (5 bases). CDR3 length: 16 amino acids. Trimming stripped 4 bases from V and 3 bases from J, with 15 bases between. The DNA of the CDR3 is TGTGCCAGCAGTTCAGAGGTTCGGGATTACACCGGGGAGCTGTTTTTT. Translated: CASSSEVRDYTGELFF.